The T cell receptor beta chain under discussion was sequenced for a study of blood T cell repertoires in COVID-19. The CDR3 is made up of 14 amino acids. Germline V CDR1 and CDR2: MNHEY, SVGAGI. Repertoires were generated with immunoSEQ multiplex PCR, while TCRdb's copy carries only in-frame clones and drops some. The table lists 270,000 or so clones, less than 90% of them singletons, with 13% in the top ten. Sequencing was performed on peripheral blood. This clonotype was obtained from a human donor in a cohort sampled during active COVID-19. The chain is built from TRBV6-5 and TRBJ2-5; a possible D gene is TRBD1 (6 bases). Here the CDR3 reads CGMSRAQGPETQYF. In DNA, the CDR3 is TGTGGGATGTCGAGGGCACAGGGCCCAGAGACCCAGTACTTC.